This TCR beta chain was identified during a study of cytotoxic CD8 clonotypes in ibrutinib-treated CLL. Turning to this clone: Its antigen is currently unknown.

The method was immunoSEQ multiplex PCR; TCRdb's version includes in-frame clones alone and lacks a portion of them. The sample has 300,000 to 400,000 clones, roughly 70% seen once. Germline-derived CDR1 and CDR2 are SGHRS and YFSETQ. The CDR3 extends over 15 amino acids. Trimming removed 0 bases from V and 2 bases from J, with 12 bases in between. General observations from the study: Clonality increased at ibrutinib response, then returned toward baseline at progression.

This sequence was found in a human donor with chronic lymphocytic leukemia. The starting material was PBMCs, obtained after 36 months of ibrutinib treatment. The rearrangement uses TRBV5-1 and TRBJ2-7; possibly TRBD1 for D (6 bases). The CDR3 loop reads CASSLAGTPTYEQYF. For the CDR3, the DNA is TGCGCCAGCAGCTTGGCTGGGACACCGACCTACGAGCAGTACTTC.